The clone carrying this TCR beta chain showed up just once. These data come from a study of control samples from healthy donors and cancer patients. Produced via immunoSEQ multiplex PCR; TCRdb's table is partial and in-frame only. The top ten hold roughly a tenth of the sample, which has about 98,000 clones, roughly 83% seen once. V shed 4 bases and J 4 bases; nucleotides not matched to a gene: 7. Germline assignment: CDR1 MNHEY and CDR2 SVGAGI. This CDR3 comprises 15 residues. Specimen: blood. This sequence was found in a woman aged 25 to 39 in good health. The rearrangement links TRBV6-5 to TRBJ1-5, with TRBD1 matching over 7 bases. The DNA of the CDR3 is TGTGCCAGCAGTTCGGGGAGGGGGCTTAATCAGCCCCAGCATTTT. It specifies CASSSGRGLNQPQHF.